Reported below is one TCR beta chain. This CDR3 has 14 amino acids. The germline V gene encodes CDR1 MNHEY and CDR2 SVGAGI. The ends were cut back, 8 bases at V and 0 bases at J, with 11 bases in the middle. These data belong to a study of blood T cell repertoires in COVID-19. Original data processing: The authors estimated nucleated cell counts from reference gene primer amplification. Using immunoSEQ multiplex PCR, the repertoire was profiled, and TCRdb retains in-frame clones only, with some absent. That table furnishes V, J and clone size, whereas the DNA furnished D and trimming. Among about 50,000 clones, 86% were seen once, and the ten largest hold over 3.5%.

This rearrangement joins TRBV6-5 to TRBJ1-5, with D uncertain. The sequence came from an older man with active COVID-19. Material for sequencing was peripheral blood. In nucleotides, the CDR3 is TGTGCCAGCGTTGACAACTTTAGCAATCAGCCCCAGCATTTT. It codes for CASVDNFSNQPQHF.